This is a list of T cell receptor beta chains from one sample in a study of graft-versus-host responses after intestinal transplantation. Clones were sequenced by immunoSEQ multiplex PCR, and TCRdb holds only the in-frame ones, with some missing. The table lists around 100,000 clones, roughly 93% of them singletons. These receptors are not linked to any known antigen. Sequenced here: unstimulated CD8+ T cells sorted from spleen or lymph node cells, sampled before intestinal transplant. The receptors shown here come from a human donor who received an intestinal transplant. The CDR3 runs from the conserved cysteine through the conserved F or W. A D gene is named only where the DNA matches it firmly. Rows may omit the clone size; those that give it use once, few, many or a size class.

d_call	clone_size	j_call	v_call	cdr3_aa	cdr3_nt
-	-	TRBJ2-1	TRBV5-4	CASSTGTPFGNEQFF	TGTGCCAGCAGTACCGGGACTCCCTTCGGCAATGAGCAGTTCTTC
TRBD2	-	TRBJ2-2	TRBV9	CASSDSGGTNTGELFF	TGTGCCAGCAGCGATAGCGGGGGGACTAACACCGGGGAGCTGTTTTTT
-	once	TRBJ1-2	TRBV19	CASSPDSLNGYTF	TGTGCCAGTAGTCCCGACAGTTTGAATGGCTACACCTTC
-	-	TRBJ2-1	TRBV27	CASSAYNEQFF	TGTGCCAGCTCAGCCTACAATGAGCAGTTCTTC
TRBD2	-	TRBJ2-5	TRBV7-6	CASSPWVLAGGPGETQYF	TGTGCCAGCAGCCCCTGGGTGTTAGCGGGGGGGCCTGGGGAGACCCAGTACTTC
TRBD2	-	TRBJ2-3	TRBV4-1	CASSQDEGSGGSTDTQYF	TGCGCCAGCAGCCAAGATGAGGGGAGCGGGGGGAGCACAGATACGCAGTATTTT
-	-	TRBJ1-2	TRBV10-2	CASSESRVWLFYTF	TGCGCCAGCAGTGAGTCGAGGGTCTGGCTATTCTACACCTTC
-	-	TRBJ1-1	TRBV5-4	CASSLSYPNTEAFF	TGTGCCAGCAGCTTGTCCTACCCGAACACTGAAGCTTTCTTT
TRBD2	-	TRBJ2-3	TRBV7-3	CASSLGLAGGTDTQYF	TGTGCCAGCAGCTTAGGGCTAGCGGGGGGCACAGATACGCAGTATTTT
TRBD1	once	TRBJ1-5	TRBV30	CAWSVGTGRFVQPQHF	TGTGCCTGGAGTGTTGGGACAGGGAGATTCGTTCAGCCCCAGCATTTT
-	-	TRBJ2-7	TRBV10-3	CAISESSRAVYSYEQYF	TGTGCCATCAGTGAGTCTTCTCGGGCGGTGTACTCCTACGAGCAGTACTTC
-	-	TRBJ2-2	TRBV14	CASRSVTGELFF	TGTGCCAGCCGTTCAGTCACCGGGGAGCTGTTTTTT
-	-	TRBJ2-5	TRBV10-3	CAIRGVGETQYF	TGTGCCATCAGAGGGGTAGGGGAGACCCAGTACTTC
-	-	TRBJ2-1	TRBV4-1	CASSQQGGEQFF	TGCGCCAGCAGCCAACAGGGCGGTGAGCAGTTCTTC
-	once	TRBJ2-7	TRBV4-1	CASSQALGVGEQYF	TGCGCCAGCAGCCAAGCTCTGGGTGTTGGTGAGCAGTACTTC
-	-	TRBJ2-1	TRBV5-1	CASSLGDLRELSDNEQFF	TGCGCCAGCAGCTTGGGTGACCTGAGGGAACTTTCCGACAATGAGCAGTTCTTC
-	-	TRBJ2-3	TRBV4-1	CASSQRRGTDTQYF	TGCGCCAGCAGCCAACGGAGGGGCACAGATACGCAGTATTTT
TRBD2	-	TRBJ2-1	TRBV2	CASSEWGGVPIDEQFF	TGTGCCAGCAGTGAATGGGGGGGGGTTCCCATCGATGAGCAGTTCTTC
TRBD2	few	TRBJ2-3	TRBV4-1	CASSQDTGLAADTQYF	TGCGCCAGCAGCCAAGACACGGGACTAGCCGCAGATACGCAGTATTTT
-	-	TRBJ2-5	TRBV4-2	CASSQEVTREETQYF	TGTGCCAGCAGCCAAGAGGTGACTAGGGAAGAGACCCAGTACTTC
TRBD1	-	TRBJ2-5	TRBV7-9	CASSSPGQGEETQYF	TGTGCCAGCAGCTCCCCGGGACAGGGGGAGGAGACCCAGTACTTC
TRBD1	-	TRBJ1-6	TRBV27	CASRQGGSPLHF	TGTGCCAGTCGACAGGGTGGGTCACCCCTCCACTTT
-	-	TRBJ1-6	TRBV23-1	CASSHMRQTSSNSPLHF	TGCGCCAGCAGTCATATGCGACAGACCAGCTCAAATTCACCCCTCCACTTT
-	once	TRBJ1-1	TRBV10-2	CASTPHPPEAFF	TGCGCCAGCACCCCGCACCCGCCTGAAGCTTTCTTT
-	few	TRBJ1-2	TRBV18	CAGLAENGYTF	TGTGCCGGCCTAGCGGAGAACGGCTACACCTTC
-	-	TRBJ1-2	TRBV5-8	CASSKLTYGYTF	TGTGCCAGCAGCAAACTGACCTATGGCTACACCTTC
-	-	TRBJ1-6	TRBV9	CASSAAGRGGDSPLHF	TGTGCCAGCAGCGCTGCGGGGAGGGGCGGGGATTCACCCCTCCACTTT
-	-	TRBJ2-7	TRBV6-1	CASSETLQGYEQYF	TGTGCCAGCAGTGAAACTTTACAGGGTTACGAGCAGTACTTC
-	few	TRBJ1-6	TRBV4-1	CASSQVGSPLHF	TGCGCCAGCAGCCAAGTGGGCTCACCCCTCCACTTT
TRBD2	-	TRBJ2-1	TRBV19	CASGRGLAEYNEQFF	TGTGCCAGTGGACGAGGACTAGCGGAATACAATGAGCAGTTCTTC
-	-	TRBJ2-7	TRBV7-9	CASSTSLSSDYYEQYF	TGTGCCAGCAGCACAAGCCTGTCTAGCGATTACTACGAGCAGTACTTC
-	-	TRBJ1-6	TRBV4-1	CASSQISGGGSYNSPLHF	TGCGCCAGCAGCCAAATCAGCGGGGGGGGCTCCTATAATTCACCCCTCCACTTT
-	once	TRBJ2-3	TRBV5-6	CASSYSTVITDTQYF	TGTGCCAGCAGCTACTCGACAGTGATCACAGATACGCAGTATTTT
TRBD2	-	TRBJ2-7	TRBV11-2	CASSLYASGAGEQYF	TGTGCCAGCAGCTTATATGCCAGCGGGGCGGGCGAGCAGTACTTC
-	-	TRBJ1-1	TRBV4-1	CASSQDPYLRGRGTEAFF	TGCGCCAGCAGCCAAGATCCCTACCTGAGGGGCAGGGGTACTGAAGCTTTCTTT
-	-	TRBJ2-5	TRBV14	CASGYPGEETQYF	TGTGCCAGCGGTTACCCAGGGGAAGAGACCCAGTACTTC
-	-	TRBJ2-1	TRBV7-3	CASSLTGNEQFF	TGTGCCAGCAGCTTAACAGGGAATGAGCAGTTCTTC
-	-	TRBJ1-3	TRBV13	CASSPRDHSGNTIYF	TGTGCCAGCAGCCCTCGGGACCACAGTGGAAACACCATATATTTT
-	-	TRBJ2-7	TRBV10-2	CASSQTSFGYEQYF	TGCGCCAGCAGTCAGACTAGTTTTGGCTACGAGCAGTACTTC
-	-	TRBJ1-1	TRBV10-3	CAISDAGTNTEAFF	TGTGCCATCAGTGACGCCGGGACCAACACTGAAGCTTTCTTT
-	-	TRBJ2-1	TRBV5-6	CASSYAYNEQFF	TGTGCCAGCAGCTACGCGTACAATGAGCAGTTCTTC
-	-	TRBJ2-7	TRBV10-3	CAISEPPGSGTDYEQYF	TGTGCCATCAGTGAGCCACCGGGATCGGGGACCGACTACGAGCAGTACTTC
-	-	TRBJ2-1	TRBV6-1	CASSEAQTVYNEQFF	TGTGCCAGCAGTGAAGCCCAGACAGTTTACAATGAGCAGTTCTTC
TRBD1	few	TRBJ2-7	TRBV19	CASSIRSTGAYEQYF	TGTGCCAGTAGTATACGATCGACAGGGGCCTACGAGCAGTACTTC
TRBD2	-	TRBJ2-2	TRBV7-8	CASSLEGGGAGTGELFF	TGTGCCAGCAGCTTAGAGGGCGGGGGGGCTGGCACCGGGGAGCTGTTTTTT
-	-	TRBJ1-1	TRBV25-1	CASSDVGNEAFF	TGTGCCAGCAGTGACGTGGGAAATGAAGCTTTCTTT
-	-	TRBJ2-5	TRBV13	CASSKTGYQETQYF	TGTGCCAGCAGCAAAACAGGGTACCAAGAGACCCAGTACTTC
-	once	TRBJ2-1	TRBV2	CASSEGGLAIGEQFF	TGTGCCAGCAGCGAAGGAGGACTTGCCATAGGTGAGCAGTTCTTC
-	-	TRBJ2-1	TRBV4-1	CASSQEGLGGNNEQFF	TGCGCCAGCAGCCAAGAGGGACTGGGGGGCAACAATGAGCAGTTCTTC
-	-	TRBJ1-5	TRBV28	CASSPADSATNQPQHF	TGTGCCAGCAGTCCCGCGGACTCGGCCACCAATCAGCCCCAGCATTTT
TRBD1	once	TRBJ2-1	TRBV4-2	CASSQDIMRTGAVDEQFF	TGTGCCAGCAGCCAAGATATTATGAGGACAGGGGCCGTGGATGAGCAGTTCTTC
-	-	TRBJ1-6	TRBV6-6	CASSPGGPGNSPLHF	TGTGCCAGCAGCCCCGGGGGACCAGGAAATTCACCCCTCCACTTT
-	-	TRBJ2-2	TRBV15	CATSEFTGELFF	TGTGCCACCAGCGAGTTCACCGGGGAGCTGTTTTTT
-	-	TRBJ2-2	TRBV13	CASSLELGANTGELFF	TGTGCCAGCAGCTTAGAACTAGGGGCTAACACCGGGGAGCTGTTTTTT
-	few	TRBJ1-4	TRBV4-1	CASSHLPQGGNEKLFF	TGCGCCAGCAGCCACCTCCCACAGGGAGGGAATGAAAAACTGTTTTTT
-	-	TRBJ2-6	TRBV9	CASSVAMTNSGANVLTF	TGTGCCAGCAGCGTAGCGATGACAAACTCTGGGGCCAACGTCCTGACTTTC
TRBD2	-	TRBJ2-7	TRBV9	CASSPTSGGSYEQYF	TGTGCCAGCAGCCCAACTAGCGGGGGCTCCTACGAGCAGTACTTC